The 16 T cell receptor beta chains listed next were all sequenced from one sample in a study of PD-L1 blockade in urothelial cancer. Clones were read by immunoSEQ multiplex PCR, and TCRdb kept only the in-frame ones, dropping some. This sample yields 35,000 to 55,000 clones, of which more than 75% are seen a single time; about 3.3% belongs to the top ten. Sequenced here: PBMCs, sampled around atezolizumab (anti-PD-L1) treatment. Source of these receptors: a man in his 70s with urothelial cancer.

V gene TRBV7-8 combines with J gene TRBJ2-7; D is ambiguous. This CDR3 has 14 residues. The ends were cut back, 0 bases at V and 2 bases at J, with 8 bases in the middle. Germline V CDR1 and CDR2: SGHVS, FQNEAQ. CDR3 nucleotides: TGTGCCAGCAGCTTAGCCTCCTCGGCCTACGAGCAGTACTTC. This sequence encodes CASSLASSAYEQYF.

This chain links TRBV18 with TRBJ2-1; 7 bases align to TRBD2. The CDR3 is made up of 17 amino acids. Germline CDR1 reads KGHSH; CDR2 reads LQKENI. The V gene end was trimmed by 0 bases and the J gene end by 8 bases; junction bases not matched to a gene: 13. As DNA, the CDR3 is TGTGCCAGCTCACCACCGAGGAGTCGCGGACTAGATCATGAGCAGTTCTTC. Its translation: CASSPPRSRGLDHEQFF.

This clone appeared once. The chain carries TRBV6-1 and TRBJ1-1; D perhaps matches TRBD1 (6 bases). Germline-derived CDR1 and CDR2 are MNHNS and SASEGT. The V end lost 8 bases, the J end lost 1 base, and 11 bases lay between the germline ends. The CDR3 is 13 amino acids. The chain's CDR3 is CASHRTANTEAFF. The CDR3 DNA follows: TGTGCCAGCCACAGGACAGCGAACACTGAAGCTTTCTTT.

This rearrangement joins TRBV5-1 to TRBJ2-3; D not certain. The CDR3 sequence is 15 residues long. Per germline, CDR1 SGHRS and CDR2 YFSETQ. V was shortened by 2 bases and J by 2 bases, with 12 bases between the two germline ends. The CDR3 is CASSFGSPNTDTQYF. CDR3 nucleotides: TGCGCCAGCAGCTTCGGGTCCCCTAACACAGATACGCAGTATTTT. Combining the CDR3 with reference TRBV5-1 and TRBJ2-3 gives the whole variable domain KAGVTQTPRYLIKTRGQQVTLSCSPISGHRSVSWYQQTPGQGLQFLFEYFSETQRNKGNFPGRFSGRQFSNSRSEMNVSTLELGDSALYLCASSFGSPNTDTQYFGPGTRLTVL.

Here the CDR3 DNA reads TGTGCCAGCAGCGGGGACAGTAATGAAAAACTGTTTTTT. Encoded protein: CASSGDSNEKLFF. V usage is TRBV5-6 and J usage is TRBJ1-4; 7 nucleotides line up with TRBD1. Losses at the gene ends were 4 bases for V and 4 bases for J; bases not matched to a gene: 1. Germline values: CDR1 SGHDT, CDR2 YYEEEE. The CDR3 has 13 amino acids.

This clone was detected only once. The chain recombines TRBV19 with TRBJ1-1; weak D call: TRBD1 (6 bases). The germline V gene encodes CDR1 LNHDA and CDR2 SQIVND (reference sequence). V was pared by 5 bases and J by 5 bases, with 15 bases between. This CDR3 is built from 14 residues. CDR3 loop: CASSPPDRETEAFF. CDR3 nucleotides: TGTGCCAGTAGTCCCCCGGACAGAGAAACTGAAGCTTTCTTT.

The chain joins TRBV21-1 to TRBJ2-7; TRBD1 reflects the table's D call only, with no check against the DNA. TRBV21-1 is marked as a pseudogene. This CDR3 has 14 amino acids. CDR3 loop: CASNLRMGANEQYF. The CDR3 coding sequence is TGTGCCAGCAACCTACGAATGGGCGCAAACGAGCAGTACTTC.

The CDR3 nucleotides are TGCGCCAGCAGCCAATTGGCTTGGACTCGGGAGCAGTACTTC. This translates into CASSQLAWTREQYF. This chain links TRBV4-3 with TRBJ2-7, with D perhaps TRBD2 (5 bases). The CDR3 spans 14 residues. Trimming took 2 bases from V and 7 from J, leaving 15 bases between them. Germline V gene data show CDR1 as LGHNA and CDR2 as YSLEER.

The chain uses TRBV27 and TRBJ2-7, with a weak D call TRBD1 (6 bases). The CDR3 covers 15 residues. Per germline, CDR1 MNHEY and CDR2 SMNVEV (reference sequence). Trimming pared 4 bases from V and 1 base from J, leaving 14 bases between. The CDR3 sequence is CASSSQQGPSYEQYF. CDR3 in DNA: TGTGCCAGCAGTTCGCAACAGGGTCCTTCCTACGAGCAGTACTTC.

There are a few counts of this clone. This chain connects TRBV27 to TRBJ2-7; no clear D. The CDR3 consists of 14 residues. Germline V CDR1 and CDR2: MNHEY, SMNVEV (reference sequence). V lost 2 bases, J lost 3 bases, and 11 bases lay in between. CDR3 bases: TGTGCCAGCAGTTTAGACTTTCTCAACTACGAGCAGTACTTC. Translation gives CASSLDFLNYEQYF.

V and J are TRBV28 and TRBJ1-1; tentative D call: TRBD1 (5 bases). V lost 6 bases and J lost 8, with 10 bases in between. The CDR3 is made up of 11 amino acids. Germline V gene lookup returns CDR1 MDHEN and CDR2 SYDVKM. In DNA, the CDR3 is TGTGCCAGCAGAACAGACAGAGAAGCTTTCTTT. Protein sequence: CASRTDREAFF.

The chain combines TRBV7-9 with TRBJ1-1, with 7 nucleotides matching TRBD1. Trimming removed 5 bases from V and 11 bases from J; junction bases left unmatched: 11. This CDR3 region has 13 residues. CDR1 is SEHNR, CDR2 FQNEAQ, per germline (reference sequence). CDR3 residues: CASSPDRNWVAFF. The CDR3 DNA sequence: TGTGCCAGCAGCCCGGACAGGAATTGGGTGGCTTTCTTT.

The CDR3 region is CASSRRQGADTEAFF. CDR3 nucleotide sequence: TGTGCCAGCAGCCGCAGACAGGGGGCGGACACTGAAGCTTTCTTT. The rearrangement uses TRBV4-2 and TRBJ1-1; 10 nucleotides align to TRBD1. CDR3 length: 15 residues. Trimming cost V 4 bases and J 3 bases; bases outside gene matches: 5. Germline V gene sequence: CDR1 LGHNA, CDR2 YNFKEQ.

The CDR3 region has the DNA TGCGCCAGCAGCTTGGTGGGCAGGGGAAGGGACACTGAAGCTTTCTTT. Encoded protein: CASSLVGRGRDTEAFF. The rearrangement links TRBV5-1 to TRBJ1-1; a possible D gene is TRBD1 (6 bases). V lost 0 bases and J lost 3, with 15 bases in between. Germline assignment: CDR1 SGHRS and CDR2 YFSETQ. The CDR3 is made up of 16 amino acids.

The gene calls are TRBV7-8 and TRBJ2-1; no reliable D call. The V gene lost 3 bases and the J gene lost 0 bases, with 6 bases spanning the gap. The length of the CDR3 is 14 residues. Germline-derived CDR1 and CDR2 are SGHVS and FQNEAQ. The CDR3 bases are TGTGCCAGCAGCTTGATGAGCTCCTACAATGAGCAGTTCTTC. This sequence encodes CASSLMSSYNEQFF.

CDR3 DNA sequence: TGTGCCTGGAGTCTTGCTAGAGAGACCCAGTACTTC. Translation gives CAWSLARETQYF. The rearrangement joins TRBV30 to TRBJ2-5; D call uncertain. Germline CDR1 GTSNPN, CDR2 SVGIG (reference sequence). V was clipped by 2 bases and J by 4 bases, with 8 bases between them. This CDR3 region has 12 residues.